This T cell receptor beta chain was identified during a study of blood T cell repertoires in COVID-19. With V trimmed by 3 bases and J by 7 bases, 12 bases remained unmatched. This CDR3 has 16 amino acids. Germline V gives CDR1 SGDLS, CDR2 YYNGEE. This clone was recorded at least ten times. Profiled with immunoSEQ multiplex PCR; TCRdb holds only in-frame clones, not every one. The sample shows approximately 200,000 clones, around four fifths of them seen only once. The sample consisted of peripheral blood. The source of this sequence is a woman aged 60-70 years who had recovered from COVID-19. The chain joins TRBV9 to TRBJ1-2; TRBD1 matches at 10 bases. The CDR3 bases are TGTGCCAGCAGCGCCCTCCGGGACAGGGGCCGAGGTGGCTACACCTTC. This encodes CASSALRDRGRGGYTF.